The 10 T cell receptor beta chains below all came from one sample that was sequenced in a study of blood T cells in healthy people across ages. Primers used in a second PCR of about 6 to 12 cycles were a sample-barcoded 5' primer and a J-beta primer mix. Each CDR3 protein gets one entry after TCRdb re-called the 5' RACE reads with MiXCR. This sample carries about 970,000 distinct CDR3 sequences, roughly 47% of them seen once, and the ten largest clones take over 20%. The source material was blood. These receptors all come from a woman aged 55-70 years in good health.

This clonotype came up a few times. This chain links TRBV27 with TRBJ2-1; no definite D call. Trimming left V 3 bases short and J 1 base short, with 7 bases between. Germline CDR1 is MNHEY and CDR2 is SMNVEV (reference sequence). The CDR3 covers 14 residues. The CDR3 DNA reads as TGTGCCAGCAGTTTTAGGGTATCCTACAATGAGCAGTTCTTC. Translating gives CASSFRVSYNEQFF.

Of note for this clonotype: Germline is not matched at one junction end, which may reflect a read error. The V and J genes are TRBV6-5 and TRBJ2-5, with a tentative D call TRBD1 (5 bases). Judging by the DNA end, TRBJ2-7 fits better; the J call may be wrong. Germline assignment: CDR1 MNHEY and CDR2 SVGAGI. The CDR3 consists of 14 residues. CDR3 in amino acids: CASSYSTASCEQYF. CDR3 bases: TGTGCCAGCAGTTACTCGACAGCATCCTGCGAGCAGTACTTC.

The chain carries TRBV24-1 and TRBJ2-3, with D possibly being TRBD1 (5 bases). This CDR3 has 16 amino acids. V shed 6 bases and J shed 5 bases, with 20 bases lying between them. Germline CDR1 and CDR2: KGHDR and SFDVKD. CDR3 in amino acids: CATSPWGGGTRDTQYF. The CDR3 bases are TGTGCCACCAGTCCGTGGGGCGGCGGCACCAGAGATACGCAGTATTTT.

Only one count was recorded for this clonotype. The J gene is TRBJ2-7, the V gene TRBV20-1; D may be TRBD1 (6 bases). V lost 5 bases to trimming and J lost 1 base, with 21 bases between them. Germline assignment: CDR1 DFQATT and CDR2 SNEGSKA (reference sequence). There are 16 residues in the CDR3. The CDR3 DNA reads TGCAGTGCTGGGTCCCCTCACAGGGCACGGTCCTACGAGCAGTACTTC. Its protein is CSAGSPHRARSYEQYF.

Details on this clonotype: A much larger clonotype is one base distant, so this may be a read error. The genes are TRBV6-2 or TRBV6-3 and TRBJ2-2; D gene uncertain. V lost 11 bases and J 1 base, leaving 14 bases between the germline ends. CDR1 and CDR2 from the germline V gene are MNHEY and SVGEGT. The CDR3 covers 14 residues. The CDR3 nucleotides are TGTGCCGGCGGCGACGGAGTGAACACCGGGGAGCTGTTTTTT. As protein: CAGGDGVNTGELFF.

This chain joins TRBV28 and TRBJ1-1; D remains unclear. V lost 5 bases to trimming and J lost 5 bases, with 15 bases between them. Germline-derived CDR1 and CDR2 are MDHEN and SYDVKM. The CDR3 is made up of 14 amino acids. This chain's CDR3 is CASSHRGVGTEAFF. The CDR3 DNA reads TGTGCCAGCAGTCACCGCGGGGTAGGGACTGAAGCTTTCTTT.

This clonotype was counted a few times. The chain links TRBV20-1 to TRBJ2-7; D is possibly TRBD2 (6 bases). CDR1 DFQATT and CDR2 SNEGSKA come from the germline V gene (reference sequence). This CDR3 comprises 13 residues. V was shortened by 1 base and J by 3 bases, with 10 bases between the two germline ends. DNA for the CDR3: TGCAGTGCTAGAGGGACTACCTACTACGAGCAGTACTTC. It translates to CSARGTTYYEQYF.

This rearrangement joins TRBV20-1 to TRBJ2-7; maybe TRBD2 (5 bases). V lost 1 base, J lost 2 bases, and 18 bases lay in between. CDR1 and CDR2 (germline): DFQATT, SNEGSKA (reference sequence). This CDR3 has 16 amino acids. The CDR3 nucleotides are TGCAGTGCTAGAGGGTCCCCGGGTAGCGTTACCTACGAGCAGTACTTC. Protein: CSARGSPGSVTYEQYF.

A few counts support this clonotype. The rearrangement uses TRBV7-2 and TRBJ2-5, with TRBD1 identical over 7 bases. The CDR3 loop spans 15 amino acids. The V and J ends lost 5 bases and 5 bases, in that order; junction bases with no gene match: 11. The germline CDR1 and CDR2 sequences are SGHTA and FQGNSA. The chain's CDR3 is CASSQTGNLGETQYF. The CDR3 nucleotides read TGTGCCAGCAGCCAGACAGGGAATTTAGGGGAGACCCAGTACTTC.

This clonotype has a handful of counts. The chain recombines TRBV11-2 with TRBJ2-4; 10 bases fit TRBD1. The last part of the DNA fits TRBJ2-7 better; the J call may be wrong. CDR3 length: 15 residues. Germline CDR1 and CDR2: SGHAT and FQNNGV. The CDR3 protein is CASSITRDRGTEQYF. The CDR3 nucleotides read TGTGCCAGCAGCATTACCCGGGACAGGGGAACCGAGCAGTACTTC.